The 30 T cell receptor beta chains below come from one sample, sequenced in a study of T cell responses to AZD1222 COVID-19 vaccine. The assay was immunoSEQ multiplex PCR, and TCRdb's table has in-frame clones only and misses some. Of 130,000 to 150,000 clones in the sample, about 81% were seen once. The source was peripheral blood, collected on day 0 of MenACWY control vaccination. The receptors shown here come from an adult in good health.

The J gene is TRBJ1-4, the V gene TRBV12-3 or TRBV12-4; D unclear. V dropped 3 bases and J dropped 5 bases, with 4 bases sitting between them. The CDR3 is 12 residues long. DNA for the CDR3: TGTGCCAGCAGTTTGTTCAATGAAAAACTGTTTTTT. It encodes CASSLFNEKLFF.

V usage is TRBV6-5 and J usage is TRBJ2-1; 9 bases agree with TRBD2. Germline V gene sequence: CDR1 MNHEY, CDR2 SVGAGI. CDR3 size: 15 residues. V shed 6 bases and J 4 bases; nucleotides not matched to a gene: 7. DNA for the CDR3: TGTGCCAGCAGAGAGCATGCGGGGGGGTACAATGAGCAGTTCTTC. It specifies CASREHAGGYNEQFF.

The chain joins TRBV5-1 to TRBJ2-2; 12 nucleotides align to TRBD1. Germline-derived CDR1 and CDR2 are SGHRS and YFSETQ. Trimming removed 4 bases from V and 1 base from J; junction bases left unmatched: 11. The CDR3 contains 19 residues. The CDR3 DNA sequence: TGCGCCAGCAGCCCTCGGTTGGGGACAGGGGGCCAGAACACCGGGGAGCTGTTTTTT. This sequence encodes CASSPRLGTGGQNTGELFF. Based on the CDR3 plus reference TRBV5-1 and TRBJ2-2, the full variable domain is KAGVTQTPRYLIKTRGQQVTLSCSPISGHRSVSWYQQTPGQGLQFLFEYFSETQRNKGNFPGRFSGRQFSNSRSEMNVSTLELGDSALYLCASSPRLGTGGQNTGELFFGEGSRLTVL.

The chain couples TRBV14 to TRBJ2-1; TRBD1 matches 7 bases. This CDR3 is built from 16 residues. Germline V gene data show CDR1 as SGHDN and CDR2 as FVKESK. With 6 bases clipped from V and 4 bases from J, the junction kept 12 bases outside the gene matches. For the CDR3, the DNA is TGTGCCAGCAGGCAAACACAGGGGATGGAGTACAATGAGCAGTTCTTC. Translation gives CASRQTQGMEYNEQFF.

This clone was seen more than once but under ten times. The chain uses TRBV18 and TRBJ2-7; 7 bases line up with TRBD1. The CDR3 runs to 14 residues. Germline CDR1 is KGHSH and CDR2 is LQKENI. V gave up 3 bases and J gave up 3 bases; unmatched junction bases: 5. Here the CDR3 DNA reads TGTGCCAGCTCACCTGGGGACAGCTACTACGAGCAGTACTTC. Protein sequence: CASSPGDSYYEQYF.

The gene calls are TRBV19 and TRBJ2-2; 7 bases map to TRBD1. The CDR3 runs to 15 residues. Germline V lookup: CDR1 LNHDA, CDR2 SQIVND (reference sequence). J was trimmed by 5 bases and V by 6 bases; bases with no gene match: 9. CDR3 protein: CASRSDRAETGELFF. The CDR3 DNA follows: TGTGCCAGTAGATCTGACAGGGCGGAGACCGGGGAGCTGTTTTTT.

The chain carries TRBV5-5 and TRBJ2-1, with D possibly TRBD1 on 6 matching bases. The CDR3 sequence is 15 residues long. V gave up 3 bases and J gave up 5 bases, with 15 bases separating them. In germline, CDR1 is SGHKS, CDR2 YYEKEE (reference sequence). The CDR3 nucleotides are TGTGCCAGCAGCTGGTATCCGGACAGAGACAATGAGCAGTTCTTC. This translates into CASSWYPDRDNEQFF.

The V and J genes are TRBV28 and TRBJ1-6, with D unclear. Trimming cost V 6 bases and J 7 bases, with 7 bases left between them. This CDR3 has 12 amino acids. The V gene's germline CDR1 is MDHEN and CDR2 SYDVKM. DNA for the CDR3: TGTGCCAGCAGGGAGGGCAATTCACCCCTCCACTTT. Translation: CASREGNSPLHF.

The V gene is TRBV12-3 or TRBV12-4, the J gene TRBJ1-6; D gene unclear. The germline V and J ends were trimmed by 6 bases and 9 bases, with 9 bases remaining between them. The CDR3 spans 12 residues. CDR3 coding DNA: TGTGCCAGCAGGTTCAAGCTTTCACCCCTCCACTTT. This encodes CASRFKLSPLHF.

The chain couples TRBV5-4 to TRBJ1-2; no clear D gene. V shed 0 bases and J shed 2 bases, with 8 bases lying between them. Germline CDR1 reads SGHNT; CDR2 reads YYREEE (reference sequence). CDR3 length: 14 residues. This CDR3 is CASSLAQTNYGYTF. The DNA of the CDR3 is TGTGCCAGCAGCTTGGCACAGACGAACTATGGCTACACCTTC.

This chain uses TRBV28 with TRBJ2-7, with 8 bases matching TRBD1. The CDR3 is 14 residues long. CDR1 and CDR2 from the germline V gene are MDHEN and SYDVKM. With 3 bases clipped from V and 1 base from J, the junction kept 2 bases outside the gene matches. CDR3 sequence (DNA): TGTGCCAGCAGTTTCCGGGACAGGTCCTACGAGCAGTACGTC. Translated: CASSFRDRSYEQYV.

The rearrangement uses TRBV2 and TRBJ1-2; no reliable D call. Germline V gene data show CDR1 as SNHLY and CDR2 as FYNNEI. The CDR3 totals 13 residues. The germline V and J ends were trimmed by 0 bases and 8 bases, with 10 bases remaining between them. CDR3 sequence (DNA): TGTGCCAGCAGTGAAGCGCGCGAGGTCGGCTACACCTTC. As protein: CASSEAREVGYTF.

The chain joins TRBV18 to TRBJ1-3, with D possibly being TRBD1 (5 bases). CDR3 length: 15 residues. The V gene lost 0 bases and the J gene lost 4 bases, with 10 bases spanning the gap. Germline V gene lookup returns CDR1 KGHSH and CDR2 LQKENI. CDR3 sequence reads: CASSPPTRGGNTIYF. The CDR3 nucleotides read TGTGCCAGCTCACCACCGACGAGGGGAGGAAACACCATATATTTT.

The CDR3 DNA reads as TGTGCCAGCAGCCAAGGGGACAATTCACCCCTCCACTTT. The encoded protein is CASSQGDNSPLHF. The chain joins TRBV3-1 (or the pseudogene TRBV3-2) to TRBJ1-6, with a weak D call TRBD1 (5 bases). V shed 1 base and J shed 7 bases, with 5 bases lying between them. The CDR3 extends over 13 amino acids. Germline CDR1 is LGHDT and CDR2 is YNNKEL (reference sequence).

This clone was seen a handful of times. Other DNA sequences from this sample encode an identical CDR3 as well. The V call is TRBV12-3 or TRBV12-4, the J call TRBJ2-2, with D unclear. V dropped 5 bases and J dropped 0 bases, with 4 bases sitting between them. The CDR3 consists of 13 residues. The CDR3 DNA reads as TGTGCCAGCAGTCTGCCGAACACCGGGGAGCTGTTTTTT. Protein product: CASSLPNTGELFF.

This chain uses TRBV6-1 with TRBJ1-1, with D hard to call. This CDR3 spans 15 amino acids. V lost 3 bases to trimming and J lost 0 bases, with 11 bases between them. Per the germline V gene, CDR1 is MNHNS and CDR2 is SASEGT. CDR3 coding DNA: TGTGCCAGCAGTGACCTCGGACGGATGAACACTGAAGCTTTCTTT. Encoded protein: CASSDLGRMNTEAFF.

V and J are TRBV7-9 and TRBJ2-1; 8 bases agree with TRBD2. The V segment lost 4 bases and the J segment 7 bases; nucleotides outside the gene matches: 12. The CDR3 extends over 16 amino acids. The germline gives CDR1 SEHNR, CDR2 FQNEAQ (reference sequence). CDR3 in amino acids: CASSSPLGLAGNEQFF. The DNA of the CDR3 is TGTGCCAGCAGCTCTCCCCTCGGACTAGCTGGAAATGAGCAGTTCTTC.

This clone was seen just once. The chain has TRBV5-1 and TRBJ2-3; D not resolved. CDR1 is SGHRS and CDR2 is YFSETQ in the germline V gene. Trimming took off 5 bases at V and 3 bases at J, with 19 bases between the two ends. The CDR3 is 16 residues long. As DNA, the CDR3 is TGCGCCAGCAGGGGATCCGGACGGTATACAACAGATACGCAGTATTTT. Translation: CASRGSGRYTTDTQYF.

The chain uses TRBV7-8 and TRBJ1-6; the match to TRBD1 covers 9 bases. The length of the CDR3 is 17 residues. Germline V lookup: CDR1 SGHVS, CDR2 FQNEAQ. V shed 5 bases, J shed 0 bases, and the junction held 5 bases outside the gene matches. CDR3 in DNA: TGTGCCAGCAGCGGACAGGGGATTAGCTCCTATAATTCACCCCTCCACTTT. It yields the protein CASSGQGISSYNSPLHF.

The rearrangement links TRBV19 to TRBJ1-5, with 7 positions matching TRBD1. Germline values: CDR1 LNHDA, CDR2 SQIVND (reference sequence). V dropped 1 base and J dropped 1; count of bases not matched to a gene: 4. CDR3 length: 16 amino acids. The CDR3 is CASSIGGTVSNQPQHF. CDR3 nucleotides: TGTGCCAGTAGTATAGGGGGGACAGTAAGCAATCAGCCCCAGCATTTT.

In its sample, this clone was seen once. The chain recombines TRBV12-3 or TRBV12-4 with TRBJ2-2; D is perhaps TRBD1 (5 bases). CDR3 length: 12 residues. The V end was cut by 10 bases, the J end by 1 base, with 7 bases between. The CDR3 region has the DNA TGTGCCACAACAGGGAACACCGGGGAGCTGTTTTTT. It translates to CATTGNTGELFF.

The CDR3 DNA sequence: TGCAGTGCTAGTCACCCCTGGCCTGCCTACGAGCAGTACTTC. Residues: CSASHPWPAYEQYF. This chain connects TRBV20-1 to TRBJ2-7; D gene unclear. The CDR3 has 14 residues. Trimming left V 3 bases short and J 2 bases short, with 14 bases between. Germline CDR1 is DFQATT and CDR2 is SNEGSKA (reference sequence).

This rearrangement joins TRBV18 to TRBJ1-1; 9 bases fit TRBD1. Unmatched junction bases numbered 4, after V lost 4 bases and J lost 1 base. The V gene's germline CDR1 is KGHSH and CDR2 LQKENI. The length of the CDR3 is 15 residues. The CDR3 region is CASSQQGAGNTEAFF. The CDR3 nucleotides are TGTGCCAGCTCACAACAGGGGGCAGGGAACACTGAAGCTTTCTTT. Full variable domain (outside the CDR3, taken from reference TRBV18 and TRBJ1-1): NAGVMQNPRHLVRRRGQEARLRCSPMKGHSHVYWYRQLPEEGLKFMVYLQKENIIDESGMPKERFSAEFPKEGPSILRIQQVVRGDSAAYFCASSQQGAGNTEAFFGQGTRLTVV.

This clone has just a few counts. The V call is TRBV3-1 (or the pseudogene TRBV3-2), the J call TRBJ2-5, with 11 bases identical to TRBD2. The CDR3 totals 15 residues. Trimming removed 1 base from V and 2 bases from J; junction bases left unmatched: 0. The germline V gene encodes CDR1 LGHDT and CDR2 YNNKEL (reference sequence). In nucleotides, the CDR3 is TGTGCCAGCAGCCAAGCTAGCGGGGGGCAAGAGACCCAGTACTTC. The encoded protein is CASSQASGGQETQYF.

This chain uses TRBV7-3 with TRBJ2-1, with D maybe TRBD1 (5 bases). Germline V gives CDR1 SGHTA, CDR2 FQGTGA. With 0 bases removed from V and 8 bases from J, the gap between germline ends came to 8 bases. The CDR3 consists of 13 residues. The chain's CDR3 is CASSLTVQDEQFF. CDR3 nucleotide sequence: TGTGCCAGCAGCTTAACGGTACAGGATGAGCAGTTCTTC.

The chain is built from TRBV6-4 and TRBJ2-2; 12 nucleotides match TRBD1. V was pared by 8 bases and J by 6 bases, with 4 bases of the junction left unmatched. Germline loops: CDR1 MRHNA, CDR2 SNTAGT. CDR3 length: 14 residues. In nucleotides, the CDR3 is TGTGCCAGCTCGGGACAGGGGGCCCCCGGGGAGCTGTTTTTT. Protein sequence: CASSGQGAPGELFF.

The CDR3: CASSAGNEKLFF. CDR3 sequence (DNA): TGTGCCAGCAGTGCCGGTAATGAAAAACTGTTTTTT. The chain employs TRBV12-3 or TRBV12-4 and TRBJ1-4; D not resolved. Trimming removed 5 bases from V and 4 bases from J, with 5 bases in between. The CDR3 sequence is 12 residues long.

The chain couples TRBV7-2 to TRBJ2-7; D not certain. V was pared by 5 bases and J by 2 bases, with 13 bases between. This CDR3 is built from 14 residues. Germline V gene lookup returns CDR1 SGHTA and CDR2 FQGNSA. The CDR3 coding sequence is TGTGCCAGCAGCGGCCGGGCCCCTACCTACGAGCAGTACTTC. Translating gives CASSGRAPTYEQYF. Full variable domain (remainder filled in from reference TRBV7-2 and TRBJ2-7): GAGVSQSPSNKVTEKGKDVELRCDPISGHTALYWYRQSLGQGLEFLIYFQGNSAPDKSGLPSDRFSAERTGGSVSTLTIQRTQQEDSAVYLCASSGRAPTYEQYFGPGTRLTVT.

This clone appeared a few times. The chain carries TRBV24-1 and TRBJ1-2; perhaps TRBD1 as D (6 bases). The CDR3 runs 12 residues. The V and J ends lost 4 bases and 8 bases respectively, with 10 bases between them. Germline lookup yields CDR1 KGHDR and CDR2 SFDVKD. The CDR3 sequence: CATSEGGGGYTF. As DNA, the CDR3 is TGTGCCACCAGTGAAGGGGGAGGAGGCTACACCTTC.

The chain employs TRBV14 and TRBJ1-3; perhaps TRBD1 as D (5 bases). Germline CDR1 and CDR2: SGHDN and FVKESK. Trimming took 6 bases from V and 0 from J, leaving 15 bases between them. The CDR3 covers 16 residues. The CDR3 is CASSPQGDNSGNTIYF. The CDR3 DNA follows: TGTGCCAGCAGTCCTCAGGGAGATAACTCTGGAAACACCATATATTTT.